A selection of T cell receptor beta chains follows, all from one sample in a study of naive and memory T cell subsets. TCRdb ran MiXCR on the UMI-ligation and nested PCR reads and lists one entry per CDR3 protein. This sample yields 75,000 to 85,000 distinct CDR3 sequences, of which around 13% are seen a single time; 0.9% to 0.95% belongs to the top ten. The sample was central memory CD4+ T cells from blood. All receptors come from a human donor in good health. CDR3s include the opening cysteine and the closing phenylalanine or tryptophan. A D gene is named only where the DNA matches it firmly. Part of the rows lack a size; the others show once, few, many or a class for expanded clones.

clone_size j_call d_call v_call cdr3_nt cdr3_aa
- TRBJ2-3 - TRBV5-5 TGTGCCAGCAGCACCCGCGCAGGCAACACAGATACGCAGTATTTT CASSTRAGNTDTQYF
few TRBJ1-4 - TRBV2 TGTGCCAGCAGGCTCGGGACGGGAGGGGAAAAACTGTTTTTT CASRLGTGGEKLFF
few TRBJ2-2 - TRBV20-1 TGCAGTGCTAGAGACGTACAGGGAGTCACCGGGGAGCTGTTTTTT CSARDVQGVTGELFF
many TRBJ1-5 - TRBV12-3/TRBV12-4 TGTGCCAGCAGTTTACCCGGGGGCTTTACTCAGCCCCAGCATTTT CASSLPGGFTQPQHF
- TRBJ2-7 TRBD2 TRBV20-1 TGCAGCGTTAGGACTAGCGGGAGCGAGCAGTACTTC CSVRTSGSEQYF
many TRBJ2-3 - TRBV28 TGTGCCAGCAGCGACTCAGATACGCAGTATTTT CASSDSDTQYF
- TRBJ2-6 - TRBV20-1 TGCAGTGCAACCCACCTCCTCTCTGGGGCCAACGTCCTGACTTTC CSATHLLSGANVLTF
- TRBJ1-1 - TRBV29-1 TGCAGCGCCCGATTGGAGGGGGAGGCTTTCTTT CSARLEGEAFF
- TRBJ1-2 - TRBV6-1 TGTGCCAGCAGTGAACGTCAGACGGAAAACTATGGCTACACCTTC CASSERQTENYGYTF
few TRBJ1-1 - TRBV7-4 TGTGCCAGCAGCTTAGGCGGGCCCGAAGCTTTCTTT CASSLGGPEAFF
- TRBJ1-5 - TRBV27 TGTGCCAGCAGTTTAAGTTGGGCAGGCAATCAGCCCCAGCATTTT CASSLSWAGNQPQHF
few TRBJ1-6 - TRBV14 TGTGCCAGCAGCCAATTGAGCTCCTATAATTCACCCCTCCACTTT CASSQLSSYNSPLHF
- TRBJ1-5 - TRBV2 TGTGCCAGCAATTCCGGGACACTTCAGCCCCAGCATTTT CASNSGTLQPQHF
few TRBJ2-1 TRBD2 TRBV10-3 TGTGCCATCGGGGGACTAGCGGGAGGCCAAAATGGGGCCTACAATGAGCAGTTCTTC CAIGGLAGGQNGAYNEQFF
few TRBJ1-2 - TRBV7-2 TGTGCCAGCAGCTTAGATAGAGGGTTGCGCTACACCTTC CASSLDRGLRYTF
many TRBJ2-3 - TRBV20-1 TGCAGTGCTAGAGACGGGGGAGATACGCAGTATTTT CSARDGGDTQYF
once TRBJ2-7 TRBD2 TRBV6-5 TGTGCCAGCAGTTACTCCGGGACTAGCCTTAGTGGGTCCTACGAGCAGTACTTC CASSYSGTSLSGSYEQYF
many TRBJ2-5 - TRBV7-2 TGTGCCAGCATCCCCAACGTTTGGTACCAAGAGACCCAGTACTTC CASIPNVWYQETQYF
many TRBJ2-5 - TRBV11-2 TGTGCCAGCAGCCGGGACGGAGCAGCGGAGACCCAGTACTTC CASSRDGAAETQYF
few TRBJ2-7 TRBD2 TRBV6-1 TGTGCCAGCAGCGTAGCGGGCTTTCATGAGCAGTACTTC CASSVAGFHEQYF
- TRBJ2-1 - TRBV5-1 TGCGCCAGCAGCTTGGTCCCCCTGGGCGGAGTCTCCTACAATGAGCAGTTCTTC CASSLVPLGGVSYNEQFF
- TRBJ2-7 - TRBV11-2 TGTGCCAGCAGCGTTCAGTGGGGAGTTACTTCTATTCGGCAGTACTTC CASSVQWGVTSIRQYF
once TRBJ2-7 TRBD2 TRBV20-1 TGCAGTGCTAGAGATCCCCTAGCGGGAGAAATGGACGAGCAGTACTTC CSARDPLAGEMDEQYF
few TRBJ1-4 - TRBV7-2 TGTGCCAGCAGCTTAGGGGGGGCTAATGAAAAACTGTTTTTT CASSLGGANEKLFF
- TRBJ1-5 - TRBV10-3 TGTGCCATCAAGGGCGCTTGGGATCAGCCCCAGCATTTT CAIKGAWDQPQHF
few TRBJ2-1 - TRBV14 TGTGCCAGCAGCCAAGTGTATTTCAGGGAGGACAATGAGCAGTTCTTC CASSQVYFREDNEQFF
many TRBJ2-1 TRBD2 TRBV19 TGTGCCAGTAGTACAGTAGCGGGAGGGAACAATGAGCAGTTCTTC CASSTVAGGNNEQFF
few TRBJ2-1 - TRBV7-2 TGTGCCAGCAGCTTAGTAGGGCTAGCGAAAGACTACAATGAGCAGTTCTTC CASSLVGLAKDYNEQFF
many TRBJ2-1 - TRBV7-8 TGTGCCAGCAGCCCCCGCAATGAGCAGTTCTTC CASSPRNEQFF
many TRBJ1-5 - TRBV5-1 TGCGCCAGCAGCTTGAATAGCAATCAGCCCCAGCATTTT CASSLNSNQPQHF
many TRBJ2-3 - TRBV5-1 TGCGCCAGCAGCTTGACAGGGCCAGATACGCAGTATTTT CASSLTGPDTQYF